This is a list of T cell receptor beta chains from one sample in a study of cytomegalovirus exposure and HLA in healthy donors. This table comes from immunoSEQ multiplex PCR, and its TCRdb copy is limited to in-frame clones, with some not included. The sample lists around 180,000 clones; about 90% were seen once. The specimen sequenced was PBMCs. These receptors all come from a girl in the first two years of life in good health and CMV-seronegative. The CDR3 runs from the conserved cysteine through the conserved F or W. The D gene is left open where the match is weak. Clone size is shown for a subset of rows, as once, few, many or a class of expanded clone.

d_gene: -
abundance: -
j_gene: TRBJ2-3
v_gene: TRBV11-3
len: 11
CDR3aa: CASSRGDTQYF
CDR3nt: TGTGCCAGCAGTCGAGGGGATACGCAGTATTTT

d_gene: -
abundance: -
j_gene: TRBJ1-5
v_gene: TRBV27
len: 14
CDR3aa: CASSSQVGNQPQHF
CDR3nt: TGTGCCAGCAGTTCACAGGTGGGGAATCAGCCCCAGCATTTT

d_gene: -
abundance: -
j_gene: TRBJ2-1
v_gene: TRBV7-9
len: 13
CDR3aa: CASSLSYNNEQFF
CDR3nt: TGTGCCAGCAGCTTATCTTACAACAATGAGCAGTTCTTC

d_gene: TRBD2
abundance: once
j_gene: TRBJ2-1
v_gene: TRBV2
len: 13
CDR3aa: CASSESLAGGRFF
CDR3nt: TGTGCCAGCAGTGAGAGTCTAGCGGGAGGTCGGTTCTTC

d_gene: TRBD1
abundance: -
j_gene: TRBJ1-2
v_gene: TRBV25-1
len: 15
CDR3aa: CASSELGQGDYGYTF
CDR3nt: TGTGCCAGCAGTGAATTGGGACAGGGAGACTATGGCTACACCTTC

d_gene: -
abundance: -
j_gene: TRBJ2-3
v_gene: TRBV2
len: 13
CDR3aa: CASKGLDTDTQYF
CDR3nt: TGTGCCAGCAAAGGACTTGACACAGATACGCAGTATTTT

d_gene: TRBD2
abundance: -
j_gene: TRBJ2-5
v_gene: TRBV7-6
len: 16
CDR3aa: CASSHGLAGGQETQYF
CDR3nt: TGTGCCAGCAGCCACGGACTAGCGGGAGGACAAGAGACCCAGTACTTC

d_gene: TRBD2
abundance: -
j_gene: TRBJ2-1
v_gene: TRBV11-2
len: 18
CDR3aa: CASSPRGVTSGRAYEQFF
CDR3nt: TGTGCCAGCAGCCCAAGGGGGGTGACTAGCGGGAGGGCCTATGAGCAGTTCTTC

d_gene: TRBD2
abundance: -
j_gene: TRBJ2-1
v_gene: TRBV5-4
len: 16
CDR3aa: CASSSVPGTSADEQFF
CDR3nt: TGTGCCAGCAGCTCGGTCCCCGGGACTAGCGCGGATGAGCAGTTCTTC

d_gene: -
abundance: -
j_gene: TRBJ2-7
v_gene: TRBV11-2
len: 14
CDR3aa: CASSLSAAGDEQYF
CDR3nt: TGTGCCAGCAGCTTAAGCGCGGCAGGGGACGAGCAGTACTTC

d_gene: TRBD2
abundance: once
j_gene: TRBJ2-1
v_gene: TRBV7-8
len: 16
CDR3aa: CASSLKRGGPNNEQFF
CDR3nt: TGTGCCAGCAGCTTAAAGCGGGGGGGCCCCAACAATGAGCAGTTCTTC

d_gene: -
abundance: -
j_gene: TRBJ1-5
v_gene: TRBV7-2
len: 15
CDR3aa: CASSLTGVSNQPQHF
CDR3nt: TGTGCCAGCAGCTTAACGGGAGTAAGCAATCAGCCCCAGCATTTT

d_gene: -
abundance: -
j_gene: TRBJ2-7
v_gene: TRBV18
len: 12
CDR3aa: CASSPDSYEQYF
CDR3nt: TGTGCCAGCTCACCCGACAGTTACGAGCAGTACTTC

d_gene: -
abundance: -
j_gene: TRBJ1-3
v_gene: TRBV19
len: 17
CDR3aa: CASITHAALYSGNTIYF
CDR3nt: TGTGCCAGTATTACTCACGCCGCCCTATACTCTGGAAACACCATATATTTT

d_gene: -
abundance: -
j_gene: TRBJ1-1
v_gene: TRBV30
len: 16
CDR3aa: CAWSVLKGLTNTEAFF
CDR3nt: TGTGCCTGGAGTGTACTAAAGGGGCTGACGAACACTGAAGCTTTCTTT

d_gene: -
abundance: -
j_gene: TRBJ2-3
v_gene: TRBV30
len: 14
CDR3aa: CAWKIGEVTDTQYF
CDR3nt: TGTGCCTGGAAAATAGGGGAGGTGACAGATACGCAGTATTTT